Sequencing of this TCR beta chain was carried out in a study of preoperative IRX-2 immunotherapy in early breast cancer. The CDR3 is 15 residues long. V shed 4 bases, J shed 4 bases, and the junction held 6 bases outside the gene matches. Treatment described: preoperative locoregional IRX-2 cytokine immunotherapy. Samples came from a phase Ib trial of preoperative locoregional IRX-2 cytokine immunotherapy. Assay: immunoSEQ multiplex PCR; the TCRdb copy retains only in-frame clones and omits some. The repertoire consists of around 10,000 clones, with roughly 80% occurring once and the leading ten covering 5.6%.

The chain joins TRBV7-1 to TRBJ1-5, with 8 bases that match TRBD1. TRBV7-1 is flagged as an ORF with uncertain function. The sequences come from lymph node tissue, collected before IRX-2 immunotherapy. The clonotype originates from a human donor with breast cancer. The CDR3 coding sequence is TGTGCCAGCAGCTTGACCACAGGGGGGAATCAGCCCCAGCATTTT. Its protein product is CASSLTTGGNQPQHF.